This entry describes one TCR beta chain. This clone was recorded only once. This receptor's antigen is unknown. No quality values exist for individual bases; no much larger clone is one base distant. Genomic DNA was isolated from the sorted cells so that the TCRbeta CDR3 region could be sequenced. TCRbeta CDR3 regions were sequenced using the immunoSEQ Assay. TCRdb's version of the immuneACCESS table is confined to in-frame rearrangements and falls short of the full clone set. An unresolved V gene accounts for under half of the shortfall where checked; the remainder is of unknown origin. For this sample there are around 15,000 clones; around 76% appear just once. The ten most abundant clones make up approximately 15% of the sample. This sample was taken from a study of OX40 agonist ivuxolimab in advanced cancers. Some background on the complete study: Ivuxolimab, which targeted the costimulatory receptor OX40 (CD134), was an agonistic, fully human IgG2 monoclonal antibody. In the dose-escalation cohort, around 80% of patients were male, and the mean age was 60 years with a range of about 20 to 80. Peripheral TCRbeta sequencing was intended to test whether TCR sequence diversity was altered and clonal T-cell expansion was caused by ivuxolimab. Intravenous ivuxolimab was administered to patients every 2 weeks at six dose levels: 0.01, 0.1, 0.3, 1.5, 3 and 10 mg/kg. The monotherapy dose-escalation portion (N of about 50 patients) of the phase I ivuxolimab trial is reported in the paper. Partial responses occurred in three dose-escalation patients: two with cutaneous melanoma and one with hepatocellular carcinoma. Of the approximately 54 dose-escalation patients, hepatocellular carcinoma was present in about 20, melanoma in approximately 15, renal cell carcinoma in 9 and head and neck cancer in 9. Prior anti-PD-1, anti-PD-L1 or anti-CTLA-4 therapy was permitted, and 30% to 50% of dose-escalation patients had received checkpoint inhibitors.

Study-wide findings and limitations: At doses of 0.1 to 3.0 mg/kg, clonal expansion of both CD4+ and CD8+ blood T cells was observed from baseline to week 6. Antigen specificity was not determined for the clonally expanded peripheral T cells. After ivuxolimab, expanded clones were on average more numerous among CD8+ T cells than among CD4+ T cells. Low levels of normalized T-cell clonal expansion were also seen in some patients who did not respond. In the 0.1-3.0 mg/kg groups, partial responders had among the lowest normalized peripheral clonal expansion, particularly in CD8+ T cells.

The V end loses 4 bases and the J end loses 2 bases, and a stretch of 15 bases separates them. There are 16 amino acids in the CDR3, from cysteine to phenylalanine inclusive. Only CDR3 DNA remains: 48 bases, in frame from the first base. The CDR1 and CDR2 encoded by the germline V gene are SGDLS and YYNGEE. Patients with a history of autoimmune disease or receiving systemic immunosuppression were excluded from the trial. In every dose cohort, peripheral blood was drawn for TCR sequencing at baseline, cycle 4 day 1, and cycle 7 day 1. Samples were obtained from an open-label, multicenter, first-in-human phase I dose-escalation trial of ivuxolimab. Adults with locally advanced or metastatic melanoma, renal cell, hepatocellular, or head and neck squamous cell carcinoma were enrolled in the trial. Before TCR sequencing, CD4+ T cells and CD8+ T cells from peripheral blood were sorted into separate populations.

This TCR was recovered from an adult with an advanced solid tumor such as melanoma, head and neck, liver or kidney cancer. Sequences were derived from CD4+ or CD8+ T cells sorted from blood, sampled in a trial of the OX40 agonist ivuxolimab. Rearrangement joined TRBV9 to TRBJ2-2; too little of a D gene remains to name it. DNA sequence: TGTGCCAGCAGCCCTCAGACCCATATTAACACCGGGGAGCTGTTTTTT. Translated, it gives CASSPQTHINTGELFF.